Listed here are 19 T cell receptor beta chains from one sample, sequenced in a study of T cell responses to AZD1222 COVID-19 vaccine. Here immunoSEQ multiplex PCR was the method, and the copy in TCRdb shows in-frame clones only, minus some. The sample lists approximately 140,000 clones; less than 95% were seen once. Sequences were derived from peripheral blood, sampled on day 0 of AZD1222 vaccination. Receptor source: an adult in good health.

The chain links TRBV20-1 to TRBJ1-5; D uncertain. The CDR3 consists of 14 residues. CDR1 is DFQATT, CDR2 SNEGSKA, per germline (reference sequence). Trimming took 3 bases from V and 1 from J, leaving 10 bases between them. CDR3 amino acids: CSASQVESNQPQHF. In DNA form, the CDR3 reads TGCAGTGCTAGTCAGGTGGAAAGCAATCAGCCCCAGCATTTT.

There are many counts of this clone. This chain joins TRBV6-4 and TRBJ2-6; D uncertain. The V end was cut by 0 bases, the J end by 1 base, with 7 bases between. The CDR3 totals 16 residues. Per the germline V gene, CDR1 is MRHNA and CDR2 is SNTAGT. The CDR3 reads CASSDSVGSGANVLTF. The CDR3 DNA sequence: TGTGCCAGCAGTGACTCGGTGGGGTCTGGGGCCAACGTCCTGACTTTC.

The chain links TRBV6-5 to TRBJ2-3; tentative D call: TRBD2 (6 bases). Per the germline V gene, CDR1 is MNHEY and CDR2 is SVGAGI. This CDR3 spans 15 amino acids. With 6 bases removed from V and 3 bases from J, the gap between germline ends came to 16 bases. The CDR3 is CASSLTRFGTDTQYF. The CDR3 region has the DNA TGTGCCAGCAGCCTGACTAGATTTGGAACAGATACGCAGTATTTT.

V usage is TRBV7-9 and J usage is TRBJ1-2, with D possibly matching TRBD1 (6 bases). The CDR3 is made up of 16 amino acids. Germline assignment: CDR1 SEHNR and CDR2 FQNEAQ (reference sequence). V lost 4 bases and J 8 bases, leaving 23 bases between the germline ends. CDR3 residues: CASSSAITGRYRGYTF. In DNA form, the CDR3 reads TGTGCCAGCAGCTCCGCCATAACAGGGAGGTATAGGGGCTACACCTTC.

The V gene is TRBV2, the J gene TRBJ1-4; D may be TRBD1 (6 bases). Trimming took off 1 base at V and 2 bases at J, with 11 bases between the two ends. The CDR3 extends over 16 amino acids. CDR1 SNHLY and CDR2 FYNNEI come from the germline V gene. DNA for the CDR3: TGTGCCAGCAGTGAAGACGGGGGCATCACTAATGAAAAACTGTTTTTT. Amino acid sequence: CASSEDGGITNEKLFF.

The CDR3 DNA reads TGCGCCAGCAGCCACCTGGTCCGGAGGGGCGAGAGCTATGGCTACACCTTC. Translation: CASSHLVRRGESYGYTF. The rearrangement joins TRBV4-3 to TRBJ1-2; D possibly corresponds to TRBD1 (5 bases). The germline gives CDR1 LGHNA, CDR2 YSLEER. The CDR3 has 17 amino acids. The V end lost 3 bases, the J end lost 4 bases, and 21 bases lay between the germline ends.

This clone was counted a single time. This chain joins TRBV30 and TRBJ2-3; 9 nucleotides match TRBD2. Germline V gene data show CDR1 as GTSNPN and CDR2 as SVGIG (reference sequence). There are 14 residues in the CDR3. The CDR3 spells CASYSGRNTDTQYF. Here the CDR3 DNA reads TGTGCGTCTTATAGCGGGAGAAACACAGATACGCAGTATTTT.

J is TRBJ1-5 and V is TRBV7-2; TRBD1 matches 10 bases. The CDR3 is 15 amino acids. V dropped 4 bases and J dropped 6; count of bases not matched to a gene: 6. The germline V gene has CDR1 SGHTA and CDR2 FQGNSA. The CDR3, as DNA: TGTGCCAGCAGCTCCAGACAGGGGGCTGGTCAGCCCCAGCATTTT. Residues: CASSSRQGAGQPQHF.

The chain has TRBV20-1 and TRBJ2-1, with D perhaps matching TRBD1 or TRBD2 (5 bases each). V shed 3 bases and J shed 5 bases, with 14 bases lying between them. The CDR3 is 14 amino acids. CDR1 is DFQATT, CDR2 SNEGSKA, per germline (reference sequence). The CDR3: CSASHGTVNNEQFF. DNA of the CDR3: TGCAGTGCTAGTCACGGGACGGTAAACAATGAGCAGTTCTTC.

The V call is TRBV27, the J call TRBJ2-1; 8 nucleotides agree with TRBD2. CDR3 length equals 14 residues. Looked up from germline, CDR1 is MNHEY and CDR2 is SMNVEV (reference sequence). Unmatched junction bases numbered 0, after V lost 2 bases and J lost 3 bases. CDR3 nucleotide sequence: TGTGCCAGCAGTTTAGGGACTAGCTACAATGAGCAGTTCTTC. Amino acids: CASSLGTSYNEQFF.

In its sample, this clone was seen a few times. V gene TRBV19 combines with J gene TRBJ1-3; possibly TRBD1 for D (5 bases). From germline, CDR1 is LNHDA and CDR2 SQIVND (reference sequence). This CDR3 spans 14 amino acids. Trimming stripped 3 bases from V and 2 bases from J, with 8 bases between. The CDR3 DNA reads as TGTGCCAGTAGTATCTTGGGACCTGGAAACACCATATATTTT. The encoded protein is CASSILGPGNTIYF. Complete variable domain (other parts from reference TRBV19 and TRBJ1-3): DGGITQSPKYLFRKEGQNVTLSCEQNLNHDAMYWYRQDPGQGLRLIYYSQIVNDFQKGDIAEGYSVSREKKESFPLTVTSAQKNPTAFYLCASSILGPGNTIYFGEGSWLTVV.

V and J are TRBV6-6 and TRBJ1-4; 8 nucleotides agree with TRBD1. Germline V gene data show CDR1 as MNHNY and CDR2 as SVGAGI (reference sequence). The CDR3 is made up of 16 amino acids. V shed 6 bases and J 7 bases; nucleotides not matched to a gene: 13. CDR3 bases: TGTGCCAGCAGACAGGCCAGGGGACAGGCTGTTGAAAAACTGTTTTTT. Protein: CASRQARGQAVEKLFF.

The chain couples TRBV28 to TRBJ2-3; D is ambiguous. The germline gives CDR1 MDHEN, CDR2 SYDVKM. Trimming took 7 bases from V and 4 from J, leaving 15 bases between them. The CDR3 spans 14 residues. CDR3 nucleotides: TGTGCCAGCACCCTTAGAAGTCTGGCAGATACGCAGTATTTT. Translated, it gives CASTLRSLADTQYF.

This chain joins TRBV5-6 and TRBJ2-3; no clear D gene. In germline, CDR1 is SGHDT, CDR2 YYEEEE. Trimming cost V 4 bases and J 3 bases, with 6 bases left between them. CDR3 size: 12 residues. The CDR3 spells CASSIQTDTQYF. CDR3 coding DNA: TGTGCCAGCAGCATCCAGACAGATACGCAGTATTTT.

The J gene is TRBJ1-1, the V gene TRBV2, with D hard to call. The germline gives CDR1 SNHLY, CDR2 FYNNEI. Trimming took 11 bases from V and 5 from J, leaving 15 bases between them. The CDR3 contains 12 residues. The CDR3 spells CAVNSDGTEAFF. Written as DNA, the CDR3 is TGTGCCGTCAACTCGGATGGGACTGAAGCTTTCTTT.

The rearrangement links TRBV9 to TRBJ1-1, with D tentatively TRBD1 (6 bases). The CDR3 covers 15 residues. The V end was cut by 3 bases, the J end by 6 bases, with 18 bases between. Germline V gene data show CDR1 as SGDLS and CDR2 as YYNGEE. CDR3 in amino acids: CASSAATGPGAEAFF. The CDR3 nucleotides are TGTGCCAGCAGCGCAGCGACAGGCCCCGGGGCTGAAGCTTTCTTT.

The V gene is TRBV5-1, the J gene TRBJ2-1; TRBD1 matches 9 bases. The CDR3 is 15 amino acids. V shed 4 bases, J shed 9 bases, and the junction held 11 bases outside the gene matches. From germline, CDR1 is SGHRS and CDR2 YFSETQ. CDR3 nucleotides: TGCGCCAGCAGCCCCGGGACAGGGAGGTCTGGTGAGCAGTTCTTC. This encodes CASSPGTGRSGEQFF.

The rearrangement joins TRBV7-5 to TRBJ1-2. TRBV7-5 is annotated as a pseudogene. CDR3 size: 13 residues. Here the CDR3 DNA reads TGTGTCAGAAGGAAAGGAGAAACCTATGGCTACACCTTC. It codes for CVRRKGETYGYTF.

This chain links TRBV4-3 with TRBJ1-6; no clear D gene. CDR1 and CDR2 (germline): LGHNA, YSLEER. The CDR3 contains 14 residues. V lost 1 base to trimming and J lost 6 bases, with 7 bases between them. The CDR3 region has the DNA TGCGCCAGCAGCCAAGGGCAGCGTAATTCACCCCTCCACTTT. As protein: CASSQGQRNSPLHF.